Shown below are 11 T cell receptor beta chains from a single sample sequenced in a study of blood T cell repertoires in COVID-19. The assay was immunoSEQ multiplex PCR, and TCRdb's table has in-frame clones only and misses some. Among 60,000 to 90,000 clones, about 85% were seen once, and the ten largest hold approximately 9.9%. Specimen: peripheral blood. The receptor set was obtained from a man aged 55-75 years with COVID-19, enrolled during active disease.

The gene calls are TRBV14 and TRBJ2-1, with 9 bases matching TRBD1. This CDR3 has 16 residues. Germline loops: CDR1 SGHDN, CDR2 FVKESK. Losses at the gene ends were 0 bases for V and 9 bases for J; bases not matched to a gene: 9. This chain's CDR3 is CASSQEGGQGLGEQFF. CDR3 DNA: TGTGCCAGCAGCCAAGAGGGGGGACAGGGCCTCGGTGAGCAGTTCTTC.

The chain is built from TRBV5-1 and TRBJ2-5; D may be TRBD2 (6 bases). Germline CDR1 and CDR2: SGHRS and YFSETQ. CDR3 length: 15 residues. V dropped 2 bases and J dropped 2 bases, with 13 bases sitting between them. CDR3 amino acids: CASSLRGMNQETQYF. CDR3 bases: TGCGCCAGCAGCTTACGGGGGATGAATCAAGAGACCCAGTACTTC.

This chain uses TRBV19 with TRBJ2-1; tentative D call: TRBD1 (6 bases). V lost 9 bases to trimming and J lost 0 bases, with 12 bases between them. CDR1 is LNHDA, CDR2 SQIVND, per germline (reference sequence). The CDR3 runs to 14 residues. The CDR3 region is CASMTDSSYNEQFF. Written as DNA, the CDR3 is TGTGCCAGCATGACGGACAGCTCCTACAATGAGCAGTTCTTC.

The chain recombines TRBV11-2 with TRBJ2-3; 9 bases are a match to TRBD2. Germline CDR1 and CDR2: SGHAT and FQNNGV. The junction had 3 bases not matched to a gene; V was cut back by 2 bases and J by 0 bases. There are 16 residues in the CDR3. This chain's CDR3 is CASSLYLAGSTDTQYF. The CDR3 region has the DNA TGTGCCAGCAGCTTATATCTAGCGGGAAGCACAGATACGCAGTATTTT.

J is TRBJ1-1 and V is TRBV5-5; D unclear. The germline V gene has CDR1 SGHKS and CDR2 YYEKEE (reference sequence). The CDR3 contains 15 residues. V was shortened by 0 bases and J by 0 bases, with 9 bases between the two germline ends. CDR3 DNA: TGTGCCAGCAGCTTGGCAGGCAGCCTGAACACTGAAGCTTTCTTT. Its translation is CASSLAGSLNTEAFF.

The rearrangement links TRBV12-3 or TRBV12-4 to TRBJ1-5; D perhaps matches TRBD1 (6 bases). The CDR3 is made up of 13 amino acids. Trimming left V 4 bases short and J 6 bases short, with 10 bases between. The CDR3 here is CASSSNRVQPQHF. CDR3 sequence (DNA): TGTGCCAGCAGTTCCAACAGGGTTCAGCCCCAGCATTTT.

The chain couples TRBV28 to TRBJ2-3, with 11 bases that match TRBD2. This CDR3 contains 18 residues. Germline V CDR1 and CDR2: MDHEN, SYDVKM. With V trimmed by 5 bases and J by 2 bases, 12 bases remained unmatched. CDR3 protein: CASSPNPSGGYLTDTQYF. The CDR3 DNA is TGTGCCAGCAGTCCGAATCCTAGCGGGGGGTACCTCACAGATACGCAGTATTTT.

CDR3 in DNA: TGTGCCATCAGTGTAGACATTAATCAGCCCCAGCATTTT. It translates to CAISVDINQPQHF. The rearrangement joins TRBV10-3 to TRBJ1-5; D is uncertain. This CDR3 is 13 amino acids long. Trimming cost V 4 bases and J 4 bases, with 8 bases left between them. Germline CDR1 is ENHRY and CDR2 is SYGVKD.

The chain has TRBV5-1 and TRBJ2-7, with D maybe TRBD2 (6 bases). The CDR3 is 15 residues long. In germline, CDR1 is SGHRS, CDR2 YFSETQ. Trimming took off 0 bases at V and 6 bases at J, with 16 bases between the two ends. CDR3 region: CASSLVASAGREQYF. CDR3 DNA: TGCGCCAGCAGCTTGGTGGCTAGCGCCGGCCGCGAGCAGTACTTC.

This clone was observed a single time. The V gene is TRBV19, the J gene TRBJ1-5, with D possibly being TRBD1 (6 bases). The CDR3 length is 15 residues. Per germline, CDR1 LNHDA and CDR2 SQIVND (reference sequence). V was trimmed by 7 bases and J by 1 base, leaving 14 bases between them. CDR3 sequence: CASNPGRGSNQPQHF. CDR3 nucleotides: TGTGCCAGTAACCCCGGGAGGGGGAGCAATCAGCCCCAGCATTTT.

The rearrangement joins TRBV6-1 to TRBJ2-5, with D tentatively TRBD2 (7 bases). Germline CDR1 reads MNHNS; CDR2 reads SASEGT. CDR3 length equals 14 residues. Between the trimmed V and J ends, which lost 6 bases and 1 base, there was a span of 12 bases. CDR3 sequence: CASRGGDAQETQYF. CDR3 in DNA: TGTGCCAGCAGAGGGGGGGACGCCCAAGAGACCCAGTACTTC.